The entry below gives a single TCR beta chain sequence along with its context. The antigen is unknown. V lost 5 bases to trimming and J lost 8 bases, with 10 bases between them. Germline CDR1 is SGHVS and CDR2 is FQNEAQ. This CDR3 is 13 amino acids long. The sample originates from a study of T cell repertoires in cytomegalovirus infection. Study summary: The study used recently identified HLA-C-restricted and well-studied HLA-B-restricted CMV epitopes. CMV infection and matching HLA type were both indicated by public TCR beta signatures. Study-wide results and limits: CMV-specific HLA-C-restricted TCR beta clonotypes dominated the ex vivo response. The study identified carriers of CMV plus the relevant HLA from cumulative public TCR beta family frequency.

TCRdb fed the reads into MiXCR, producing one record per CDR3 protein. The sample yields some 350,000 distinct CDR3 sequences, about 29% seen once. The sequence was obtained from a human donor in good health (CMV status not recorded). Some clones in this sample may be carry-over from other donors' samples. Material: cultured PBMCs, obtained from culture after CMV antigen stimulation. V gene TRBV7-8 combines with J gene TRBJ1-6; D is unclear. The CDR3 coding sequence is TGTGCCAGCAGCACAAAATTAGATTCACCCCTCCACTTT. Translation gives CASSTKLDSPLHF.